Below are 18 T cell receptor beta chains sequenced from a single sample in a study of graft-versus-host responses after intestinal transplantation. For these TCRs, the target antigens are not known. Some clones are missing from TCRdb's copy, which holds only in-frame ones; the method was immunoSEQ multiplex PCR. The sample comprises 90,000 to 120,000 clones, around 90% of which are singletons, and 0.6% to 0.8% rests with the top ten. Sequences were derived from unstimulated CD4+ T cells sorted from spleen or lymph node cells, sampled before transplant. These receptors came from a human donor who was the organ donor for an intestinal transplant.

This chain uses TRBV10-2 with TRBJ1-2, with a weak D call TRBD1 (6 bases). The V gene lost 4 bases and the J gene lost 3 bases, with 9 bases spanning the gap. In germline, CDR1 is WSHSY, CDR2 SAAADI. The CDR3 runs 13 residues. The CDR3 nucleotides are TGCGCCAGCAGTGTACAGGGCGACTATGGCTACACCTTC. Residues: CASSVQGDYGYTF.

This clone has just one count. The chain couples TRBV7-8 to TRBJ2-7; 10 nucleotides match TRBD2. Germline CDR1 SGHVS, CDR2 FQNEAQ. V trimming: 5 bases; J trimming: 2 bases; junction bases outside the gene matches: 6. This CDR3 region has 15 residues. CDR3 DNA: TGTGCCAGCAGCCACGGACTAGCGGATACCTACGAGCAGTACTTC. Encoded protein: CASSHGLADTYEQYF.

The rearrangement joins TRBV7-3 to TRBJ1-1, with D uncertain. This CDR3 region has 13 residues. Germline CDR1 reads SGHTA; CDR2 reads FQGTGA. V lost 5 bases to trimming and J lost 1 base, with 8 bases between them. The CDR3 nucleotides read TGTGCCAGCAGCCCCAACAAGAACACTGAAGCTTTCTTT. Its protein is CASSPNKNTEAFF.

The rearrangement uses TRBV5-4 and TRBJ1-4, with 10 positions matching TRBD1. J lost 1 base, V lost 4 bases, and 1 base had no gene match. Looked up from germline, CDR1 is SGHNT and CDR2 is YYREEE (reference sequence). CDR3 size: 15 residues. CDR3 sequence: CASSRDRGTNEKLFF. The CDR3, as DNA: TGTGCCAGCAGCCGGGACAGGGGAACTAATGAAAAACTGTTTTTT.

This sequence joins TRBV5-4 and TRBJ2-5; D call uncertain. The CDR3 runs to 13 residues. Germline CDR1 and CDR2: SGHNT and YYREEE (reference sequence). V was shortened by 5 bases and J by 5 bases, with 13 bases between the two germline ends. DNA of the CDR3: TGTGCCAGCAGTTCCACCCCGTGGGAGACCCAGTACTTC. Encoded protein: CASSSTPWETQYF.

The chain carries TRBV25-1 and TRBJ2-3, with 8 bases fitting TRBD2. Germline CDR1 is MGHDK and CDR2 is SYGVNS. The V gene end was trimmed by 4 bases and the J gene end by 3 bases; junction bases not matched to a gene: 3. The CDR3 length is 14 residues. In DNA form, the CDR3 reads TGTGCCAGCAGTGTCAGCGGGAGAACAGATACGCAGTATTTT. It specifies CASSVSGRTDTQYF.

This chain links TRBV15 with TRBJ1-4; D possibly corresponds to TRBD1 (5 bases). V lost 0 bases to trimming and J lost 4 bases, with 12 bases between them. The CDR3 loop spans 16 amino acids. Germline CDR1 and CDR2: LNHNV and YYDKDF (reference sequence). The CDR3: CATSRDWARDNEKLFF. The DNA of the CDR3 is TGTGCCACCAGCAGAGATTGGGCCAGGGATAATGAAAAACTGTTTTTT.

This clone has just one count. V gene TRBV2 combines with J gene TRBJ1-1, with 8 positions matching TRBD1. Germline V CDR1 and CDR2: SNHLY, FYNNEI. V dropped 8 bases and J dropped 5; count of bases not matched to a gene: 7. The CDR3 covers 13 residues. CDR3 sequence reads: CASQDRVGTEAFF. As DNA, the CDR3 is TGTGCCAGCCAGGACAGGGTGGGTACTGAAGCTTTCTTT.

This clone was observed a single time. The rearrangement joins TRBV27 to TRBJ1-6; D is perhaps TRBD1 (6 bases). Trimming removed 6 bases from V and 5 bases from J, with 11 bases in between. The germline V gene has CDR1 MNHEY and CDR2 SMNVEV (reference sequence). The length of the CDR3 is 14 residues. The CDR3 DNA sequence: TGTGCCAGCAGACATGGGGGCGATAATTCACCCCTCCACTTT. Amino acid sequence: CASRHGGDNSPLHF.

V gene TRBV6-1 combines with J gene TRBJ1-1; no definite D call. The V gene lost 6 bases and the J gene lost 0 bases, with 11 bases spanning the gap. This CDR3 spans 14 amino acids. Per germline, CDR1 MNHNS and CDR2 SASEGT. CDR3 nucleotide sequence: TGTGCCAGCAGGCCGGGTTACATGAACACTGAAGCTTTCTTT. Translated: CASRPGYMNTEAFF.

The chain employs TRBV7-3 and TRBJ1-2, with 10 bases identical to TRBD1. The germline CDR1 and CDR2 sequences are SGHTA and FQGTGA. The CDR3 sequence is 15 residues long. The V gene end was trimmed by 5 bases and the J gene end by 2 bases; junction bases not matched to a gene: 5. The CDR3 sequence is CASSPGTGVNYGYTF. CDR3 sequence (DNA): TGTGCCAGCAGCCCCGGGACAGGGGTAAACTATGGCTACACCTTC.

For this clone: Mismatch with germline at one junction end may stem from a read error. The chain is built from TRBV5-4 and TRBJ1-2; D gene unclear. Germline CDR1 SGHNT, CDR2 YYREEE (reference sequence). CDR3 length: 13 amino acids. CDR3 region: CASSRAGSSTCYF. DNA for the CDR3: TGTGCCAGCAGCCGGGCCGGATCCTCTACGTGTTACTTC.

This clone was counted a few times. The rearrangement links TRBV10-3 to TRBJ1-4; D unclear. The CDR3 runs 14 residues. V was cut by 2 bases and J by 7 bases, with 11 bases left in between. Germline V gene sequence: CDR1 ENHRY, CDR2 SYGVKD. The CDR3 region has the DNA TGTGCCATCAGTGAGCCGGGATTAAGTGAAAAACTGTTTTTT. It translates to CAISEPGLSEKLFF.

The V call is TRBV4-1, the J call TRBJ2-3, with 12 bases aligning to TRBD2. The V gene end was trimmed by 4 bases and the J gene end by 2 bases; junction bases not matched to a gene: 7. Germline CDR1 MGHRA, CDR2 YSYEKL. The CDR3 is 17 residues long. The CDR3 is CASSLRTSGTSTDTQYF. CDR3 DNA: TGCGCCAGCAGCCTTCGGACTAGCGGGACCTCCACAGATACGCAGTATTTT.

The genes are TRBV2 and TRBJ2-5, with 7 bases aligning to TRBD2. The CDR3 is 12 amino acids. CDR1 is SNHLY, CDR2 FYNNEI, per germline. V trimming: 7 bases; J trimming: 5 bases; junction bases outside the gene matches: 4. The CDR3 region is CASMGGSETQYF. The DNA of the CDR3 is TGTGCCAGCATGGGCGGGAGTGAGACCCAGTACTTC.

The V and J genes are TRBV27 and TRBJ2-7, with 12 bases lining up with TRBD2. CDR3 length equals 15 residues. Germline trimming cut 1 base from V and 3 bases from J; bases unmatched to any gene: 1. Germline CDR1 is MNHEY and CDR2 is SMNVEV (reference sequence). DNA of the CDR3: TGTGCCAGCAGTTTATGGGGACTAGCGGGCTACGAGCAGTACTTC. Translating gives CASSLWGLAGYEQYF.

The rearrangement links TRBV2 to TRBJ2-7; D may match TRBD1 or TRBD2 (6 bases each). This CDR3 spans 13 amino acids. CDR1 is SNHLY, CDR2 FYNNEI, per germline. The V end was cut by 6 bases, the J end by 5 bases, with 14 bases between. The CDR3 here is CASSSSGANEQYF. The DNA of the CDR3 is TGTGCCAGCAGCTCCTCGGGGGCTAACGAGCAGTACTTC.

This clone was seen just once. The V call is TRBV6-1, the J call TRBJ2-1; the D gene could be TRBD1 or TRBD2 (6 bases each). This CDR3 is built from 15 residues. Deletions cut 0 bases from V and 7 bases from J, with 13 bases between. Germline V gene data show CDR1 as MNHNS and CDR2 as SASEGT. The CDR3 is CASSEARTGRNEQFF. In DNA, the CDR3 is TGTGCCAGCAGTGAAGCCCGAACAGGGAGGAATGAGCAGTTCTTC.